This T cell receptor (beta chain) was sequenced for a study of cytomegalovirus exposure and HLA in healthy donors (dated by TCRdb to 2017 to 2019). Regarding the study in general: A later analysis indicated that the 130 or so validation repertoires were generated on the platform also employed for the approximately 690 repertoires of the first cohort. In addition to the first cohort of 650 to 800 subjects, a separate validation cohort of approximately 130 different subjects was used. The study aimed to test whether cataloging public T cell receptors could reveal signatures of past pathogen exposure. To predict cytomegalovirus infection status, the study combined high-throughput TCR immunosequencing, statistical association of individual TCRs with disease status, and machine learning. Study-wide findings and limitations: The study listed 150 to 200 TCR beta chains as associated with cytomegalovirus. The classifier was reported to diagnose cytomegalovirus status with high specificity and sensitivity in both the original and validation cohorts. The authors suggested that the approach could potentially be extended to other disease states and immunological phenotypes. In vitro tests confirmed that a few of the cytomegalovirus-associated TCR beta chains recognize cytomegalovirus antigens. Of the cluster scores, roughly 95% were above 0 in a later analysis, which found that TCRs clustered in the first cohort also tended to co-occur in the 95 to 150 validation repertoires. A later analysis lacked HLA typing for the validation cohort, so it scored co-occurrence in that cohort across all 110 or so repertoires. Across donors, most TCR sequences were observed very rarely, whereas some public TCRs were present in many individuals.

The donors belonged to the validation cohort of roughly 120 subjects, which was separate from the roughly 700-subject first cohort. This clone has just one count. Its target antigen remains unknown. Base-call qualities are not available, and no considerably larger clone is one nucleotide away. The germline V gene sets CDR1 to SGHRS and CDR2 to YFSETQ. From cysteine to phenylalanine, the CDR3 is 15 amino acids long. The CDR3 DNA has 45 bases and is translated from base 1. V ends up 3 bases short and J 1 base short, with an unmatched junction base count of 6. The library was produced with the immunoSEQ multiplex PCR assay. The original methods were these. A statistical classification framework was developed to diagnose cytomegalovirus status using the catalog of TCR beta chain sequences. TCRdb holds this immuneACCESS table with in-frame rearrangements only. Some clones are missing; in checked studies, unresolved V genes explain under half, and the rest has no known cause. V, J and clone size are taken as reported in that table, and D and trimming were inferred from the DNA itself. This sample gives 150,000 to 250,000 clones in total; roughly 77% of them show up just once. The biggest ten clones account for 1.2% of the sample.

This clonotype originated in a woman in her twenties or thirties in good health and CMV-seronegative. The V and J segments used are TRBV5-1 and TRBJ1-2, and 7 junction bases match TRBD1. Sequencing was carried out using PBMCs. The CDR3 region reads CASSSLTGFNYGYTF. The nucleotide sequence is TGCGCCAGCAGCTCACTGACAGGGTTTAACTATGGCTACACCTTC.